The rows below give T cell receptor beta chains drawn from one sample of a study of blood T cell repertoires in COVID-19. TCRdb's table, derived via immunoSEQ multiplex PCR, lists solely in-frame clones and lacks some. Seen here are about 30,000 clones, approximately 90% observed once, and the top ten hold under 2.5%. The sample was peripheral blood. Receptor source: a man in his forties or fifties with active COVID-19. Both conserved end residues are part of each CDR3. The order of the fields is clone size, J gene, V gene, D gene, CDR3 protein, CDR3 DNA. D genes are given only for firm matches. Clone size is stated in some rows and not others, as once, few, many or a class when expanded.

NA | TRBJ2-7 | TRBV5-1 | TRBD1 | CASSLRDRVTEQYF | TGCGCCAGCAGCCTAAGGGACAGGGTTACTGAGCAGTACTTC
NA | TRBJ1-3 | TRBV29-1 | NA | CSVITAGAGSGNTIYF | TGCAGCGTTATCACGGCGGGGGCCGGCTCTGGAAACACCATATATTTT
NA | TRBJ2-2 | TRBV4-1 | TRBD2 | CASRLAGGGGELFF | TGCGCCAGCAGACTAGCGGGAGGGGGCGGGGAGCTGTTTTTT
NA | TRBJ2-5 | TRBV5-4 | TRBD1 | CASSRDSVETQYF | TGTGCCAGCAGCAGGGACAGTGTAGAGACCCAGTACTTC
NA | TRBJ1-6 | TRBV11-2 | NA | CASSAQSGFSPLHF | TGTGCCAGCAGCGCACAGAGTGGGTTTTCACCCCTCCACTTT
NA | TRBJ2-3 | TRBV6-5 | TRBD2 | CASSYNPSGGTDTQYF | TGTGCCAGCAGTTACAACCCTAGCGGGGGGACAGATACGCAGTATTTT
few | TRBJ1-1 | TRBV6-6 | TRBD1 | CASRDRGRVNTEAFF | TGTGCCAGCCGGGACAGGGGGCGAGTGAACACTGAAGCTTTCTTT
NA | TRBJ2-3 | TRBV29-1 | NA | CSADTGGTDTQYF | TGCAGCGCCGATACCGGGGGCACAGATACGCAGTATTTT
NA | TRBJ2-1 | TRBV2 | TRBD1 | CASRDVTGSRYNEQFF | TGTGCCAGCAGGGACGTGACAGGGTCCCGCTACAATGAGCAGTTCTTC
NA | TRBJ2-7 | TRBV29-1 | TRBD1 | CSVGGQGADEQYF | TGCAGCGTCGGGGGACAGGGGGCAGACGAGCAGTACTTC
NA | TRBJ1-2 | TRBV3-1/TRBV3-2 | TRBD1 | CASSQGSRQGAEGYTF | TGTGCCAGCAGCCAAGGATCGCGGCAGGGGGCGGAGGGCTACACCTTC
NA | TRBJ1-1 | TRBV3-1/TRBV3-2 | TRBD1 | CASSQGRGLNMNTEAFF | TGTGCCAGCAGCCAGGGCAGGGGGCTTAATATGAACACTGAAGCTTTCTTT
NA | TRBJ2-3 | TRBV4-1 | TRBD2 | CASSRGTSGTDTQYF | TGCGCCAGCAGCCGAGGGACTAGCGGCACAGATACGCAGTATTTT
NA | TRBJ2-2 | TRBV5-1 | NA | CASSPQGAGPGELFF | TGCGCCAGCAGCCCACAGGGAGCAGGACCCGGGGAGCTGTTTTTT
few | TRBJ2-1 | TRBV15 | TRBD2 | CATSKRMTSGRENEQFF | TGTGCCACCAGCAAGCGGATGACTAGCGGGAGGGAGAATGAGCAGTTCTTC
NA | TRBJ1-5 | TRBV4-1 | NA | CASSQRGTHQPQHF | TGCGCCAGCAGCCAAAGGGGGACCCATCAGCCCCAGCATTTT
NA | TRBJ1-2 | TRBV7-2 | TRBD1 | CASSTRQGANYGYTF | TGTGCCAGCAGCACCAGACAGGGAGCTAACTATGGCTACACCTTC
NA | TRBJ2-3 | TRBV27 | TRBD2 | CASSFGTSGSSTDTQYF | TGTGCCAGCAGTTTCGGGACTAGCGGATCAAGCACAGATACGCAGTATTTT
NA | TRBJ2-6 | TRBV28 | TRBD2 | CASSPGGGRVAGANVLTF | TGTGCCAGCAGTCCCGGCGGCGGGAGGGTTGCTGGGGCCAACGTCCTGACTTTC
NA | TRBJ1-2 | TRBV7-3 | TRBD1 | CASSLYPSGQGIDGYTF | TGTGCCAGCAGCTTATACCCCTCCGGACAGGGGATCGATGGCTACACCTTC
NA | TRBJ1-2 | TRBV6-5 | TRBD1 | CASSYRTGDGYTF | TGTGCCAGCAGTTATAGGACAGGGGATGGCTACACCTTC
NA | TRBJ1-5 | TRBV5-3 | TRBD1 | CARGGQSNQPQHF | TGTGCCAGAGGGGGACAGAGCAATCAGCCCCAGCATTTT
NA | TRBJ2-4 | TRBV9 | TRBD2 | CASSVSVGMPSGPQNIQYF | TGTGCCAGCAGCGTAAGTGTGGGGATGCCTAGCGGGCCACAAAACATTCAGTACTTC
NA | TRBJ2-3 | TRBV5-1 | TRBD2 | CASSLASGLVLDTQYF | TGCGCCAGCAGCTTGGCCTCGGGACTAGTCTTGGATACGCAGTATTTT
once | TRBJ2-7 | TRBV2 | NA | CASSGNGRRSYEQYF | TGTGCCAGCAGTGGGAATGGCAGAAGGAGCTACGAGCAGTACTTC
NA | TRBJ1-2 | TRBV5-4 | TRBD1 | CASSFLGQGVKGYTF | TGTGCCAGCAGCTTTCTAGGACAGGGAGTGAAGGGCTACACCTTC
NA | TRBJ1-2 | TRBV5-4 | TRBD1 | CASSPLDREKGYTF | TGTGCCAGCAGCCCACTGGACAGGGAGAAAGGCTACACCTTC
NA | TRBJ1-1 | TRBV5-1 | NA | CASSSRADSTEAFF | TGCGCCAGCAGCTCGCGAGCGGATTCTACTGAAGCTTTCTTT
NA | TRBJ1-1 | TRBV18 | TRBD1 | CASSLDRGAEAFF | TGTGCCAGCTCACTCGACAGGGGGGCTGAAGCTTTCTTT
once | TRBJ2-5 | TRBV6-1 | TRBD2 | CASSAPPRAGGPEETQYF | TGTGCCAGCAGTGCTCCTCCGCGGGCGGGGGGGCCTGAAGAGACCCAGTACTTC
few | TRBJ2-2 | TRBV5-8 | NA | CASSTRGSKNTGELFF | TGTGCCAGCAGCACTAGGGGGTCAAAGAACACCGGGGAGCTGTTTTTT
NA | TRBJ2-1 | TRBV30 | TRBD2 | CAWSASSAGGPVYNEQFF | TGTGCCTGGAGTGCCTCCTCAGCGGGAGGGCCGGTCTACAATGAGCAGTTCTTC
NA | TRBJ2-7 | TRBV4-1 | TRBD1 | CASSHDGTATYEQYF | TGCGCCAGCAGCCACGACGGGACAGCCACCTACGAGCAGTACTTC
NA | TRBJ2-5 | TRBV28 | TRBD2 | CASRTGLAGVGTQYF | TGTGCCAGCAGGACCGGGCTAGCGGGAGTTGGGACCCAGTACTTC
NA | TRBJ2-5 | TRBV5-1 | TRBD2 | CASRGLDGETQYF | TGCGCCAGCCGAGGACTAGATGGGGAGACCCAGTACTTC
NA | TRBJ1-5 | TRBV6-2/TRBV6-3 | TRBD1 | CASSKRDRGQGPQHF | TGTGCCAGCAGTAAACGGGACAGGGGGCAGGGGCCCCAGCATTTT
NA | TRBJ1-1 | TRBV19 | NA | CASSRLAGEAFF | TGTGCCAGTAGTCGATTAGCGGGTGAAGCTTTCTTT
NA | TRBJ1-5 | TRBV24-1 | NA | CATWGGPQHF | TGTGCCACCTGGGGGGGGCCCCAGCATTTT
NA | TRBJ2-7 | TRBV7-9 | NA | CASSFTGSEQYF | TGTGCCAGCAGCTTCACAGGGAGCGAGCAGTACTTC
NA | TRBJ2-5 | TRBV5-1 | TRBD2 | CASSPATSGSETQYF | TGCGCCAGCAGCCCTGCGACTAGCGGGAGTGAGACCCAGTACTTC
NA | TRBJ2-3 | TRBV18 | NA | CASSPGAPTDTQYF | TGTGCCAGCTCACCAGGGGCGCCAACAGATACGCAGTATTTT
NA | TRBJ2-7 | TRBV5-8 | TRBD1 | CASTRTGPYEQYF | TGTGCCAGCACCAGGACAGGGCCCTACGAGCAGTACTTC
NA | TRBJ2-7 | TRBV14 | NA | CASSQDPGKGVNEQYF | TGTGCCAGCAGCCAAGATCCGGGGAAGGGAGTGAACGAGCAGTACTTC
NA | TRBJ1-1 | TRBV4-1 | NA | CASSPLPQSGQGAFF | TGCGCCAGCAGCCCTCTTCCCCAATCGGGCCAGGGGGCTTTCTTT
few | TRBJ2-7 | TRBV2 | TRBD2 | CASSFHLAGVNSYEQYF | TGTGCCAGCAGTTTCCATTTAGCGGGGGTTAACTCCTACGAGCAGTACTTC
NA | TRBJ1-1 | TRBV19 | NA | CASSQENRGNTEAFF | TGTGCCAGTAGCCAAGAGAATAGGGGGAACACTGAAGCTTTCTTT
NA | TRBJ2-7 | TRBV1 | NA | CTSSQGALRTQPYEQYF | TGCACCAGCAGCCAAGGGGCCCTTCGGACACAACCCTACGAGCAGTACTTC
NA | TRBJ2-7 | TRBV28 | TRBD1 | CASRGQGMSNEQYF | TGTGCCAGCAGAGGACAGGGTATGTCAAACGAGCAGTACTTC
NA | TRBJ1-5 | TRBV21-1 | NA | CASSIKPQHF | TGTGCCAGCAGCATCAAGCCCCAGCATTTT
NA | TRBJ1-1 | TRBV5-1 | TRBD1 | CASSLRDRGTEAFF | TGCGCCAGCAGCTTGCGGGACAGGGGAACTGAAGCTTTCTTT
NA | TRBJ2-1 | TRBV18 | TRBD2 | CASSPESGGSSHEQFF | TGTGCCAGCTCACCAGAATCCGGCGGGAGTTCCCATGAGCAGTTCTTC
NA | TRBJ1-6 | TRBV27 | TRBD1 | CASSFTDRLGLPLHF | TGTGCCAGCAGTTTCACGGACAGGTTGGGGCTACCCCTCCACTTT
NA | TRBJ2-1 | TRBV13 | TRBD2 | CASSLVGRGGRNEQFF | TGTGCCAGCAGCTTAGTCGGTCGGGGGGGCCGTAATGAGCAGTTCTTC
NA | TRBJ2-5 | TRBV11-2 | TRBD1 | CASSLGWTGETQYF | TGTGCCAGCAGCTTAGGCTGGACAGGGGAGACCCAGTACTTC
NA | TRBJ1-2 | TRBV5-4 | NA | CASSLMEGEDGYTF | TGTGCCAGCAGCTTGATGGAAGGGGAGGATGGCTACACCTTC
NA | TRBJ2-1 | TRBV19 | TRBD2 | CASLKAGGPGNEQFF | TGTGCCAGTCTTAAAGCGGGAGGGCCCGGGAATGAGCAGTTCTTC
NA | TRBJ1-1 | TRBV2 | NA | CASRAGAGRGTEAFF | TGTGCCAGCAGGGCCGGAGCGGGGCGGGGAACTGAAGCTTTCTTT
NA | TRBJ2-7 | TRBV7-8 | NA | CASSLDGPSYEQYF | TGTGCCAGCAGCTTAGATGGGCCCTCCTACGAGCAGTACTTC
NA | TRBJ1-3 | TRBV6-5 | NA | CASSSTGVSGNTIYF | TGTGCCAGCAGTAGCACAGGAGTCTCTGGAAACACCATATATTTT
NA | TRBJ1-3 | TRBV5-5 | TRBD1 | CASSLGTGASGNTIYF | TGTGCCAGCAGCTTGGGGACAGGTGCCTCTGGAAACACCATATATTTT